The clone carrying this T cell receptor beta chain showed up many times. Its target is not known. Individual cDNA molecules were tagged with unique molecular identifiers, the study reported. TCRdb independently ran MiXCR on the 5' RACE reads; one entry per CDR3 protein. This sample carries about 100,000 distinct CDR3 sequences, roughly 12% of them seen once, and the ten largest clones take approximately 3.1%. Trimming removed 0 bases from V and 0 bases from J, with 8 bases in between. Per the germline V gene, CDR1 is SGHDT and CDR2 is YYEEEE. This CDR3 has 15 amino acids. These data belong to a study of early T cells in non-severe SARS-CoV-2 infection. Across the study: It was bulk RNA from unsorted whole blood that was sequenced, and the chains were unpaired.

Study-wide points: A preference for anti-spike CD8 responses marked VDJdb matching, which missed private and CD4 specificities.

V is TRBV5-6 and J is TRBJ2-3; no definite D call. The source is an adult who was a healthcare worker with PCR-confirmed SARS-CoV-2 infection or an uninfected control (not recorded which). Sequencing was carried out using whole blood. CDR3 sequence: CASSLAGRSTDTQYF. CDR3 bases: TGTGCCAGCAGCTTGGCGGGCAGAAGCACAGATACGCAGTATTTT.